This passage covers 29 T cell receptor beta chains from one sample sequenced in a study of blood T cell repertoires in COVID-19. TCRdb's table, derived via immunoSEQ multiplex PCR, lists solely in-frame clones and lacks some. Of under 200,000 clones listed, around 80% are singletons. The sequenced sample was peripheral blood. The receptors stem from a man between 65 and 85 years old with active or convalescent COVID-19.

This chain links TRBV5-1 with TRBJ1-4, with 7 bases lining up with TRBD1. Per the germline V gene, CDR1 is SGHRS and CDR2 is YFSETQ. The CDR3 is made up of 15 amino acids. Trimming removed 4 bases from V and 4 bases from J; junction bases left unmatched: 7. The CDR3, as DNA: TGCGCCAGCAGCCCCGCCCAGGGGGGTAATGAAAAACTGTTTTTT. Protein: CASSPAQGGNEKLFF.

This sequence joins TRBV9 and TRBJ2-1, with D perhaps TRBD2 (6 bases). Germline-derived CDR1 and CDR2 are SGDLS and YYNGEE. CDR3 length: 15 amino acids. The V and J ends lost 3 bases and 6 bases respectively, with 16 bases between them. The CDR3 sequence: CASSEGLRPANEQFF. In DNA, the CDR3 is TGTGCCAGCAGCGAGGGACTCCGCCCCGCCAATGAGCAGTTCTTC.

The table lists this clone with a few counts. This chain links TRBV6-2 or TRBV6-3 with TRBJ1-1; maybe TRBD1 (6 bases). The CDR3 totals 15 residues. Germline-derived CDR1 and CDR2 are MNHEY and SVGEGT. V was trimmed by 4 bases and J by 1 base, leaving 13 bases between them. The CDR3 spells CASSFGRGRNTEAFF. The CDR3 DNA reads TGTGCCAGCAGTTTCGGCAGGGGCCGGAACACTGAAGCTTTCTTT.

The chain has TRBV5-1 and TRBJ1-2, with a possible D match to TRBD1 (6 bases). The CDR3 runs 14 residues. Trimming stripped 2 bases from V and 6 bases from J, with 14 bases between. Germline V CDR1 and CDR2: SGHRS, YFSETQ. The CDR3 here is CASSFGQREDGYTF. The DNA of the CDR3 is TGCGCCAGCAGCTTCGGACAGCGCGAAGATGGCTACACCTTC.

Details on this clone: The same CDR3 can be traced to other DNA sequences in this sample. The chain joins TRBV2 to TRBJ1-5; D not resolved. The CDR3 is 14 amino acids. V was pared by 1 base and J by 6 bases, with 10 bases between. Germline V CDR1 and CDR2: SNHLY, FYNNEI. The CDR3 DNA is TGTGCCAGCAGTGAAGAGGCAGGAGGTCAGCCCCAGCATTTT. Its translation: CASSEEAGGQPQHF.

The chain recombines TRBV3-1 (or the pseudogene TRBV3-2) with TRBJ2-3, with 8 bases lining up with TRBD2. The junction had 9 bases not matched to a gene; V was cut back by 5 bases and J by 2 bases. This CDR3 has 16 residues. CDR1 and CDR2 from the germline V gene are LGHDT and YNNKEL (reference sequence). The CDR3 reads CASSTRGGGSTDTQYF. For the CDR3, the DNA is TGTGCCAGCAGCACCAGGGGCGGGGGGTCCACAGATACGCAGTATTTT.

The chain carries TRBV3-1 (or the pseudogene TRBV3-2) and TRBJ2-1, with D possibly TRBD2 on 6 matching bases. CDR3 size: 15 residues. Per germline, CDR1 LGHDT and CDR2 YNNKEL (reference sequence). V lost 4 bases, J lost 1 base, and 11 bases lay in between. CDR3 amino acids: CASSPEGLSYNEQFF. The CDR3 DNA reads TGTGCCAGCAGCCCCGAGGGACTTTCCTACAATGAGCAGTTCTTC.

The V call is TRBV29-1, the J call TRBJ2-2; 8 bases fit TRBD1. CDR3 length: 14 residues. Per germline, CDR1 SQVTM and CDR2 ANQGSEA. With 8 bases clipped from V and 1 base from J, the junction kept 6 bases outside the gene matches. CDR3 in amino acids: CSFRTGKNTGELFF. In nucleotides, the CDR3 is TGCAGCTTTCGGACAGGGAAGAACACCGGGGAGCTGTTTTTT.

The chain carries TRBV7-6 and TRBJ2-5; D unclear. The CDR3 has 11 residues. From germline, CDR1 is SGHVS and CDR2 FNYEAQ. V lost 5 bases and J lost 8, with 9 bases in between. DNA for the CDR3: TGTGCCAGCAGCACCCGACAAACCCAGTACTTC. This gives the protein CASSTRQTQYF.

Here the CDR3 DNA reads TGTGCCAGCAGCTCGGACAGGGGAAAGACTGAAGCTTTCTTT. It specifies CASSSDRGKTEAFF. The gene calls are TRBV7-9 and TRBJ1-1; 9 bases are shared with TRBD1. From germline, CDR1 is SEHNR and CDR2 FQNEAQ (reference sequence). The CDR3 covers 14 residues. V lost 4 bases to trimming and J lost 5 bases; unmatched junction nucleotides: 5.

In its sample, this clone was seen a few times. This rearrangement joins TRBV7-9 to TRBJ1-4; D is possibly TRBD1 (5 bases). CDR3 length: 13 amino acids. The V end was cut by 8 bases, the J end by 8 bases, with 15 bases between. Germline CDR1 and CDR2: SEHNR and FQNEAQ (reference sequence). DNA of the CDR3: TGTGCCAGCGAAGAAGGGGCGGACGAAAAACTGTTTTTT. This encodes CASEEGADEKLFF.

The V gene is TRBV4-1, the J gene TRBJ2-5; TRBD1 matches 9 bases. There are 16 residues in the CDR3. CDR1 is MGHRA and CDR2 is YSYEKL in the germline V gene. With V trimmed by 1 base and J by 4 bases, 7 bases remained unmatched. The CDR3 spells CASSQVSGTGLETQYF. The CDR3 region has the DNA TGCGCCAGCAGCCAAGTGTCCGGGACAGGGCTAGAGACCCAGTACTTC.

This clone was counted between two and nine times. The chain couples TRBV18 to TRBJ1-1; 9 positions match TRBD1. Germline CDR1 and CDR2: KGHSH and LQKENI. V trimming: 3 bases; J trimming: 10 bases; junction bases outside the gene matches: 3. There are 12 residues in the CDR3. CDR3 loop: CASSPATGGAFF. The CDR3 DNA follows: TGTGCCAGCTCACCCGCGACAGGGGGAGCTTTCTTT.

The V call is TRBV18, the J call TRBJ1-4; 11 bases are shared with TRBD1. Germline loops: CDR1 KGHSH, CDR2 LQKENI. V was pared by 5 bases and J by 8 bases, with 22 bases of the junction left unmatched. The CDR3 loop spans 20 amino acids. CDR3 loop: CASSSERTGGALGLEEKLFF. The CDR3 DNA is TGTGCCAGCTCATCTGAACGGACAGGGGGCGCTTTGGGTTTGGAGGAAAAACTGTTTTTT.

This chain connects TRBV6-5 to TRBJ2-3; TRBD2 is a possible D gene (5 bases). There are 16 residues in the CDR3. Trimming took off 1 base at V and 3 bases at J, with 14 bases between the two ends. CDR1 and CDR2 from the germline V gene are MNHEY and SVGAGI. The CDR3 region is CASSYLPGGWTDTQYF. The CDR3 nucleotides read TGTGCCAGCAGTTACTTGCCAGGAGGTTGGACAGATACGCAGTATTTT.

This clone appeared once. J is TRBJ1-2 and V is TRBV5-1; perhaps TRBD1 as D (5 bases). The V gene's germline CDR1 is SGHRS and CDR2 YFSETQ. This CDR3 comprises 18 residues. V was shortened by 4 bases and J by 3 bases, with 25 bases between the two germline ends. CDR3 amino acids: CASSQTPLGTGDHYGYTF. Here the CDR3 DNA reads TGCGCCAGCAGCCAGACCCCCCTCGGAACAGGAGACCACTATGGCTACACCTTC.

The chain's CDR3 is CASSIRETWETQYF. The CDR3 bases are TGCGCCAGCAGCATCCGGGAAACGTGGGAGACCCAGTACTTC. The genes are TRBV5-1 and TRBJ2-5, with D possibly TRBD2 on 5 matching bases. This CDR3 is built from 14 residues. The V end was cut by 4 bases, the J end by 5 bases, with 15 bases between. Germline CDR1 is SGHRS and CDR2 is YFSETQ.

V usage is TRBV24-1 and J usage is TRBJ1-5; D gene unclear. Germline V gene sequence: CDR1 KGHDR, CDR2 SFDVKD. V lost 4 bases and J 5 bases, leaving 14 bases between the germline ends. The CDR3 runs to 15 residues. CDR3 in DNA: TGTGCCACCAGTGAAGGTGAGGGAGGAGATCAGCCCCAGCATTTT. It codes for CATSEGEGGDQPQHF.

The genes are TRBV18 and TRBJ1-2; unclear D gene. Germline CDR1 is KGHSH and CDR2 is LQKENI. The V end was cut by 0 bases, the J end by 0 bases, with 8 bases between. This CDR3 spans 15 amino acids. CDR3 protein: CASSPPAGTNYGYTF. The CDR3 coding sequence is TGTGCCAGCTCACCACCGGCAGGCACTAACTATGGCTACACCTTC.

This clone was seen ten or more times. The V call is TRBV18, the J call TRBJ2-2, with 7 bases identical to TRBD1. The CDR3 runs to 15 residues. Germline V gene lookup returns CDR1 KGHSH and CDR2 LQKENI. With V trimmed by 4 bases and J by 6 bases, 8 bases remained unmatched. This CDR3 reads CASSRTTGEAGELFF. DNA for the CDR3: TGTGCCAGCTCACGAACCACAGGGGAAGCCGGGGAGCTGTTTTTT.

V gene TRBV30 combines with J gene TRBJ1-3, with a weak D call TRBD1 (5 bases). Germline CDR1 is GTSNPN and CDR2 is SVGIG (reference sequence). The CDR3 is 16 amino acids. Trimming removed 0 bases at V and 2 bases at J, with 14 bases between. This chain's CDR3 is CAWSVPGGYTGNTIYF. CDR3 coding DNA: TGTGCCTGGAGTGTTCCGGGGGGATATACTGGAAACACCATATATTTT.

This sequence joins TRBV29-1 and TRBJ2-7; maybe TRBD2 (5 bases). The CDR3 covers 13 residues. V lost 4 bases, J lost 7 bases, and 17 bases lay in between. Looked up from germline, CDR1 is SQVTM and CDR2 is ANQGSEA. CDR3 DNA sequence: TGCAGCGTTGCACTGGGGAGAGCGCGAGAGCAGTACTTC. Residues: CSVALGRAREQYF.

The chain recombines TRBV5-4 with TRBJ2-7, with 7 nucleotides matching TRBD1. This CDR3 has 14 amino acids. CDR1 SGHNT and CDR2 YYREEE come from the germline V gene (reference sequence). V lost 3 bases to trimming and J lost 5 bases; unmatched junction nucleotides: 8. CDR3 residues: CASSSPGQFHEQYF. In DNA form, the CDR3 reads TGTGCCAGCAGCTCCCCGGGACAGTTCCACGAGCAGTACTTC.

V gene TRBV6-5 combines with J gene TRBJ1-1; D remains ambiguous. The germline CDR1 and CDR2 sequences are MNHEY and SVGAGI. The CDR3 length is 12 residues. V lost 5 bases, J lost 6 bases, and 10 bases lay in between. CDR3 in amino acids: CASSPPGAEAFF. Here the CDR3 DNA reads TGTGCCAGCAGTCCGCCCGGGGCTGAAGCTTTCTTT.

The chain has TRBV19 and TRBJ2-7; 9 bases are shared with TRBD1. The CDR3 is made up of 16 amino acids. CDR1 and CDR2 (germline): LNHDA, SQIVND (reference sequence). Trimming removed 7 bases from V and 3 bases from J; junction bases left unmatched: 13. The chain's CDR3 is CASTDSPGQGVYEQYF. The CDR3 DNA reads TGTGCCAGTACCGATTCCCCGGGACAGGGAGTCTACGAGCAGTACTTC.

The chain employs TRBV6-2 or TRBV6-3 and TRBJ2-3, with TRBD2 matching 12 bases. Trimming cost V 0 bases and J 3 bases; bases outside gene matches: 7. Germline V gene sequence: CDR1 MNHEY, CDR2 SVGEGT. The CDR3 contains 18 residues. CDR3 region: CASSYSTRLAGDTDTQYF. The CDR3 DNA follows: TGTGCCAGCAGTTACTCGACCCGACTAGCGGGGGATACAGATACGCAGTATTTT.

This chain links TRBV30 with TRBJ1-1, with 10 bases that match TRBD1. Trimming cost V 4 bases and J 10 bases; bases outside gene matches: 9. Germline CDR1 GTSNPN, CDR2 SVGIG (reference sequence). This CDR3 is 13 amino acids long. The CDR3 sequence is CAWTSDRGLLAFF. CDR3 coding DNA: TGTGCCTGGACCTCCGACAGGGGGCTCTTAGCTTTCTTT. Drawing the rest from reference TRBV30 and TRBJ1-1, the complete variable domain is SQTIHQWPATLVQPVGSPLSLECTVEGTSNPNLYWYRQAAGRGLQLLFYSVGIGQISSEVPQNLSASRPQDRQFILSSKKLLLSDSGFYLCAWTSDRGLLAFFGQGTRLTVV.

This chain links TRBV2 with TRBJ1-5; D perhaps matches TRBD1 (6 bases). Per germline, CDR1 SNHLY and CDR2 FYNNEI. Trimming cost V 2 bases and J 4 bases, with 6 bases left between them. The CDR3 has 13 amino acids. Here the CDR3 reads CASSETGNQPQHF. DNA of the CDR3: TGTGCCAGCAGTGAAACAGGGAATCAGCCCCAGCATTTT.

The gene calls are TRBV6-5 and TRBJ1-1; D is possibly TRBD1 (5 bases). Germline CDR1 reads MNHEY; CDR2 reads SVGAGI. CDR3 length: 14 amino acids. V was cut by 3 bases and J by 3 bases, with 11 bases left in between. The CDR3 DNA reads TGTGCCAGCAGTTATAGACAGACAGACACTGAAGCTTTCTTT. Protein: CASSYRQTDTEAFF.